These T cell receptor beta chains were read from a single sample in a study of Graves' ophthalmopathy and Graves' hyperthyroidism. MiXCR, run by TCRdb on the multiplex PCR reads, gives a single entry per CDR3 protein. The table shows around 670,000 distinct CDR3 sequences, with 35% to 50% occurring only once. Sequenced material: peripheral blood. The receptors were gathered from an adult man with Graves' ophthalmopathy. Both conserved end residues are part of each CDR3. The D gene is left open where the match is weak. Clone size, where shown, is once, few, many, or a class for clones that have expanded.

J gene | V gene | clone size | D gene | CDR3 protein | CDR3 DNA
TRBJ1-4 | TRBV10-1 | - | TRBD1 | CASSERQGWDEKLLF | TGTGCCAGCAGTGAAAGACAGGGATGGGATGAAAAACTGCTTTTT
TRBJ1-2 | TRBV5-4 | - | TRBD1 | CASSLAFGTGYGYTF | TGTGCCAGCAGCTTGGCTTTCGGGACAGGCTATGGCTACACCTTC
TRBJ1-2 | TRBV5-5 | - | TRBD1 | CASSLGQHSYGYTF | TGTGCCAGCAGTTTGGGACAGCATAGCTATGGCTACACCTTC
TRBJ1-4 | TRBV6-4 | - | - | CASQINSDGCIGPNEKLFF | TGTGCCAGCCAGATAAACTCGGACGGCTGCATTGGGCCTAATGAAAAACTGTTTTTT
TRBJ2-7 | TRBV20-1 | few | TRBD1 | CSANRDRAHEQYF | TGCAGTGCAAACCGGGACAGGGCCCACGAGCAGTACTTC
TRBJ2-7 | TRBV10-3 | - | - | CASQQQGREQYF | TGTGCCAGCCAACAACAGGGTCGCGAGCAGTACTTC
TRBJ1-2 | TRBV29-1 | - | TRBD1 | CSVAGGANYGYTF | TGCAGCGTTGCAGGGGGCGCGAACTATGGCTACACCTTC
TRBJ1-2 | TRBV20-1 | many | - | CSAREGGGYTF | TGCAGTGCTAGAGAAGGAGGGGGCTACACCTTC
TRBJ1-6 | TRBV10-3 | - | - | CAISDLRGTNSPLHF | TGTGCCATCAGTGACCTTCGGGGGACCAATTCACCCCTCCACTTT
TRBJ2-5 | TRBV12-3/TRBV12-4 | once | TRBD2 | CASRKSGVPRGTQYF | TGTGCCAGCAGAAAAAGCGGGGTCCCACGAGGGACCCAGTACTTC
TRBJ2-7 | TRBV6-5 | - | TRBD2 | CASTLGAGVYEQYF | TGTGCCAGCACCCTAGGAGCGGGGGTCTACGAGCAGTACTTC
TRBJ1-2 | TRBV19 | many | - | CASTPLGQSNYGYTF | TGTGCCAGTACCCCCCTAGGACAGAGTAACTATGGCTACACCTTC
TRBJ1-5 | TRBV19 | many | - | CASSVSVGPQHF | TGTGCCAGTAGTGTTTCGGTTGGGCCCCAGCATTTT
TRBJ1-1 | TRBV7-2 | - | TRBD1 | CASSNRGEAFF | TGTGCCAGCAGCAACAGGGGTGAAGCTTTCTTT
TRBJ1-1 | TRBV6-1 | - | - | CAKQEGAEAFF | TGTGCCAAACAGGAGGGCGCTGAAGCTTTCTTT
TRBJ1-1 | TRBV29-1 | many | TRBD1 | CSANRGAEAFF | TGCAGCGCAAACAGGGGGGCTGAAGCTTTCTTT
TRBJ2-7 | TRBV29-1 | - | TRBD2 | CSVAGTSGSLEQYF | TGCAGCGTTGCCGGGACTAGCGGGTCTCTTGAGCAGTACTTC
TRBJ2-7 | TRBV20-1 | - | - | CSARPRDLSYEQYF | TGCAGTGCTAGACCCCGGGACCTTTCCTACGAGCAGTACTTC
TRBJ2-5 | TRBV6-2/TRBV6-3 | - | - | CASSSMTEETQYF | TGTGCCAGCAGTTCGATGACAGAAGAGACCCAGTACTTC
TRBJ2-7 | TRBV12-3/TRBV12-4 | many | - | CASSLDEQYF | TGTGCCAGCAGTTTAGACGAGCAGTACTTC
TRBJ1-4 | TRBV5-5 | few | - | CASSLAMGPEKLFF | TGTGCCAGCAGCTTGGCTATGGGGCCTGAAAAACTGTTTTTT
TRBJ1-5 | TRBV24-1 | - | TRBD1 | CASSSGQGGSNQPQHF | TGTGCCAGCAGTTCCGGACAGGGCGGAAGCAATCAGCCCCAGCATTTT
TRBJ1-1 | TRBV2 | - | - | CASSVGKNYGYTEAFF | TGTGCCAGCAGTGTGGGCAAGAACTATGGCTACACTGAAGCTTTCTTT